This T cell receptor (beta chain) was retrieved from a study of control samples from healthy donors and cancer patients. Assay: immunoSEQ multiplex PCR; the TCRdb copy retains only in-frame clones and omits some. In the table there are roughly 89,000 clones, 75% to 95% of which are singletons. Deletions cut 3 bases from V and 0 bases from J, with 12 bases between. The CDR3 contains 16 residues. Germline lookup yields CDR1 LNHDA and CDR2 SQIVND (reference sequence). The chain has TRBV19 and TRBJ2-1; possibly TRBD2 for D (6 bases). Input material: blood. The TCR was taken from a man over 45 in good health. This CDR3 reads CASSIQSGSSYNEQFF. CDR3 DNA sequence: TGTGCCAGTAGTATTCAGTCCGGGAGCTCCTACAATGAGCAGTTCTTC.